This T cell receptor (beta chain) comes out of a study of T cells in localized non-small cell lung cancer. Study-wide findings and caveats: Detection in adjacent lung was observed for a median around 50 of the top 100 tumor clones. Uninvolved adjacent lung had the highest recorded T cell clonality, with tumor below it. Longer overall survival was seen with higher T cell density measured in blood.

On this clone itself: The antigen remains undetermined.

Unmatched junction bases numbered 9, after V lost 4 bases and J lost 4 bases. There are 15 residues in the CDR3. Germline CDR1 and CDR2: SGHRS and YFSETQ. The method was immunoSEQ multiplex PCR; TCRdb's version includes in-frame clones alone and lacks a portion of them. The top ten hold roughly 9.2% of the sample, which has approximately 1,500 clones, 22% seen once. The sample in question was lung tumor tissue, obtained before any cancer treatment. The chain joins TRBV5-1 to TRBJ1-2; TRBD1 matches at 8 bases. This clonotype was obtained from a male donor older than 55 with stage III squamous cell lung carcinoma. The CDR3 here is CASSEGQGYSYGYTF. Here the CDR3 DNA reads TGCGCCAGCAGCGAAGGACAGGGTTACTCCTATGGCTACACCTTC.